A single sample is the source of the 31 T cell receptor beta chains below, sequenced in a study of memory CD4+ T cells and cytomegalovirus serostatus. Clones were sequenced by immunoSEQ multiplex PCR, and TCRdb holds only the in-frame ones, with some missing. This sample yields around 76,000 clones, of which roughly 78% are seen a single time; 2% to 3% belongs to the top ten. Single viable CD3+CD4+CD8-CD45RO+ cells were sorted as the memory CD4+ T cells. The sample taken for sequencing was memory CD4+ T cells from blood. Receptors originate from an adult in good health and CMV-seropositive.

The table lists this clone with a few counts. The chain employs TRBV5-1 and TRBJ1-1, with D uncertain. This CDR3 contains 14 residues. The V gene lost 5 bases and the J gene lost 3 bases, with 14 bases spanning the gap. The germline CDR1 and CDR2 sequences are SGHRS and YFSETQ. The CDR3 sequence is CASRNVAGYTEAFF. The CDR3 region has the DNA TGCGCCAGCAGAAATGTCGCCGGGTACACTGAAGCTTTCTTT.

The chain carries TRBV6-1 and TRBJ1-2; D is possibly TRBD1 (6 bases). Germline lookup yields CDR1 MNHNS and CDR2 SASEGT. The CDR3 runs 14 residues. V dropped 0 bases and J dropped 8 bases, with 13 bases sitting between them. CDR3 sequence (DNA): TGTGCCAGCAGTGAAGCGACGGGGGCGCGAGGCTACACCTTC. Translating it yields CASSEATGARGYTF.

The chain carries TRBV19 and TRBJ2-1; D not resolved. The length of the CDR3 is 16 residues. The V end was cut by 1 base, the J end by 5 bases, with 15 bases between. Germline assignment: CDR1 LNHDA and CDR2 SQIVND (reference sequence). The CDR3 DNA sequence: TGTGCCAGTAGTATAGTAGGCTCTCCGACGCACAATGAGCAGTTCTTC. It is translated as CASSIVGSPTHNEQFF.

This clone has a single count. The rearrangement uses TRBV10-2 and TRBJ2-4, with 9 bases lining up with TRBD1. Looked up from germline, CDR1 is WSHSY and CDR2 is SAAADI. The J segment lost 0 bases and the V segment lost 6 bases, leaving 3 bases of the junction unmatched. CDR3 length: 15 residues. The CDR3 sequence: CASRGTGIAKNIQYF. In DNA form, the CDR3 reads TGCGCCAGCAGGGGGACAGGGATAGCCAAAAACATTCAGTACTTC.

This clone has just a few counts. The gene calls are TRBV29-1 and TRBJ1-2; tentative D call: TRBD1 (6 bases). Trimming left V 7 bases short and J 8 bases short, with 11 bases between. The germline V gene encodes CDR1 SQVTM and CDR2 ANQGSEA. This CDR3 region has 10 residues. CDR3 amino acids: CSAEQGGYTF. CDR3 DNA sequence: TGCAGCGCGGAACAGGGAGGCTACACCTTC.

The chain employs TRBV29-1 and TRBJ2-1; 8 bases agree with TRBD2. The germline CDR1 and CDR2 sequences are SQVTM and ANQGSEA. The CDR3 is made up of 16 amino acids. Trimming cost V 1 base and J 4 bases; bases outside gene matches: 9. Written as DNA, the CDR3 is TGCAGCGTTGAAGGGTCTAGCGGGCTACCTTACAATGAGCAGTTCTTC. Translation: CSVEGSSGLPYNEQFF.

The V and J genes are TRBV6-1 and TRBJ2-7, with D tentatively TRBD1 (6 bases). This CDR3 is built from 12 residues. Germline V gives CDR1 MNHNS, CDR2 SASEGT. Between the trimmed V and J ends, which lost 9 bases and 3 bases, there was a span of 12 bases. CDR3 bases: TGTGCCAGTGAGACAGGAAACTACGAGCAGTACTTC. It codes for CASETGNYEQYF.

The J gene is TRBJ2-2, the V gene TRBV9; D is unresolved. Trimming took off 0 bases at V and 1 base at J, with 4 bases between the two ends. Germline CDR1 and CDR2: SGDLS and YYNGEE. This CDR3 contains 14 residues. CDR3 nucleotide sequence: TGTGCCAGCAGCGTAGCCGGGAACACCGGGGAGCTGTTTTTT. The encoded protein is CASSVAGNTGELFF.

In its sample, this clone was seen once. The chain couples TRBV4-1 to TRBJ2-3, with TRBD2 identical over 8 bases. V was pared by 0 bases and J by 11 bases, with 4 bases of the junction left unmatched. Germline CDR1 is MGHRA and CDR2 is YSYEKL. CDR3 length: 13 residues. This CDR3 is CASSQDGSGRQYF. In DNA, the CDR3 is TGCGCCAGCAGCCAAGATGGGAGCGGGAGGCAGTATTTT.

In its sample, this clone was seen once. V usage is TRBV28 and J usage is TRBJ1-5, with a tentative D call TRBD1 (5 bases). The ends were cut back, 7 bases at V and 2 bases at J, with 18 bases in the middle. Germline V gene data show CDR1 as MDHEN and CDR2 as SYDVKM. The length of the CDR3 is 16 residues. For the CDR3, the DNA is TGTGCCAGCACCCCGGGGGTGCGATGGGGCAATCAGCCCCAGCATTTT. This encodes CASTPGVRWGNQPQHF.

The chain is built from TRBV5-1 and TRBJ2-1; 9 positions match TRBD1. Germline V gene lookup returns CDR1 SGHRS and CDR2 YFSETQ. V shed 6 bases and J 4 bases; nucleotides not matched to a gene: 8. The CDR3 contains 15 residues. As DNA, the CDR3 is TGCGCCAGCACGGCGGGACAGGGCCAATACAATGAGCAGTTCTTC. Amino acid sequence: CASTAGQGQYNEQFF.

On this clone itself: Other DNA sequences in the sample encode the same CDR3. This chain uses TRBV5-1 with TRBJ2-2; D call uncertain. The CDR3 has 15 residues. V dropped 0 bases and J dropped 2 bases, with 8 bases sitting between them. Per germline, CDR1 SGHRS and CDR2 YFSETQ. The CDR3 coding sequence is TGCGCCAGCAGCTTGGTGGGTCCTAACACCGGGGAGCTGTTTTTT. Protein: CASSLVGPNTGELFF.

The gene calls are TRBV5-4 and TRBJ2-3; D perhaps matches TRBD2 (7 bases). The CDR3 has 15 residues. The V gene's germline CDR1 is SGHNT and CDR2 YYREEE (reference sequence). Trimming pared 0 bases from V and 7 bases from J, leaving 15 bases between. The CDR3 DNA is TGTGCCAGCAGCTTGGACGGGGGCGGGGGAAATACGCAGTATTTT. This encodes CASSLDGGGGNTQYF. Full variable domain (remainder filled in from reference TRBV5-4 and TRBJ2-3): ETGVTQSPTHLIKTRGQQVTLRCSSQSGHNTVSWYQQALGQGPQFIFQYYREEENGRGNFPPRFSGLQFPNYSSELNVNALELDDSALYLCASSLDGGGGNTQYFGPGTRLTVL.

V and J are TRBV27 and TRBJ1-1; D is perhaps TRBD1 (6 bases). Germline V lookup: CDR1 MNHEY, CDR2 SMNVEV (reference sequence). The CDR3 consists of 15 residues. The V end was cut by 6 bases, the J end by 3 bases, with 17 bases between. In DNA form, the CDR3 reads TGTGCCAGCAGCCGCCGGACTAAGGGGGACACTGAAGCTTTCTTT. This gives the protein CASSRRTKGDTEAFF.

The chain combines TRBV23-1 with TRBJ1-3; 9 nucleotides match TRBD1. TRBV23-1 is an open reading frame whose function is uncertain. The V and J ends lost 3 bases and 4 bases, in that order; junction bases with no gene match: 16. The CDR3 extends over 19 amino acids. The CDR3 DNA is TGCGCCAGCAGTCACTTCGTAAACCCGGGACAGGGAATAGGAAACACCATATATTTT. Its protein is CASSHFVNPGQGIGNTIYF.

The chain joins TRBV18 to TRBJ1-2; TRBD1 matches at 9 bases. The CDR3 has 15 residues. V trimming: 3 bases; J trimming: 4 bases; junction bases outside the gene matches: 6. Germline-derived CDR1 and CDR2 are KGHSH and LQKENI. The CDR3 nucleotides are TGTGCCAGCTCACCTCTTCGGACAGGGGTCTATGGCTACACCTTC. It yields the protein CASSPLRTGVYGYTF.

In its sample, this clone was seen a few times. V is TRBV7-9 and J is TRBJ2-3; 9 nucleotides align to TRBD1. Per the germline V gene, CDR1 is SEHNR and CDR2 is FQNEAQ (reference sequence). CDR3 length: 17 residues. The V segment lost 2 bases and the J segment 2 bases; nucleotides outside the gene matches: 8. CDR3 bases: TGTGCCAGCAGCTTAAAATTTAGGGACAGGGCCACAGATACGCAGTATTTT. Protein product: CASSLKFRDRATDTQYF.

V is TRBV13 and J is TRBJ2-3; TRBD2 matches 10 bases. Trimming cost V 5 bases and J 2 bases; bases outside gene matches: 1. Germline CDR1 PRHDT, CDR2 FYEKMQ (reference sequence). The CDR3 spans 14 residues. The CDR3 DNA is TGTGCCAGCAGCGGACTAGCGGTCACAGATACGCAGTATTTT. It specifies CASSGLAVTDTQYF.

This chain's CDR3 is CASSEGGTFAGNEQFF. CDR3 DNA: TGTGCCAGCAGTGAAGGCGGGACCTTCGCAGGGAATGAGCAGTTCTTC. The V call is TRBV2, the J call TRBJ2-1, with TRBD2 as a possible D gene (6 bases). The ends were cut back, 1 base at V and 7 bases at J, with 17 bases in the middle. The germline CDR1 and CDR2 sequences are SNHLY and FYNNEI. The CDR3 sequence is 16 residues long.

This clone was recorded once. The chain links TRBV5-1 to TRBJ2-5, with 9 nucleotides matching TRBD2. Unmatched junction bases numbered 9, after V lost 4 bases and J lost 2 bases. The length of the CDR3 is 16 residues. Germline CDR1 is SGHRS and CDR2 is YFSETQ. For the CDR3, the DNA is TGCGCCAGCAGCGGCTCAGCGGGGGGATCACAAGAGACCCAGTACTTC. This encodes CASSGSAGGSQETQYF.

The chain links TRBV6-5 to TRBJ2-7; TRBD1 or TRBD2 may be the D gene (5 bases each). CDR1 MNHEY and CDR2 SVGAGI come from the germline V gene. The CDR3 spans 15 residues. Trimming removed 4 bases from V and 3 bases from J, with 16 bases in between. The CDR3: CASSSVGTTSYEQYF. The CDR3, as DNA: TGTGCCAGCAGTTCGGTTGGGACGACGAGCTACGAGCAGTACTTC.

This clone was seen a few times. The V and J genes are TRBV6-1 and TRBJ1-5; no definite D call. From germline, CDR1 is MNHNS and CDR2 SASEGT. This CDR3 comprises 13 residues. V lost 6 bases, J lost 11 bases, and 17 bases lay in between. Here the CDR3 DNA reads TGTGCCAGCAGGGCAACTACCCTGGGAACCCAGCATTTT. It specifies CASRATTLGTQHF.

The chain's CDR3 is CASSVSGVSYNEQFF. The CDR3 DNA follows: TGTGCCAGCAGCGTAAGTGGGGTATCCTACAATGAGCAGTTCTTC. The chain carries TRBV9 and TRBJ2-1; D is uncertain. The CDR3 length is 15 residues. V lost 1 base, J lost 1 base, and 9 bases lay in between. The germline CDR1 and CDR2 sequences are SGDLS and YYNGEE.

The rearrangement uses TRBV28 and TRBJ2-5; 7 positions agree with TRBD2. The germline gives CDR1 MDHEN, CDR2 SYDVKM. The V and J ends lost 7 bases and 3 bases, in that order; junction bases with no gene match: 8. This CDR3 has 14 amino acids. This chain's CDR3 is CASTHGDYEETQYF. The CDR3 DNA sequence: TGTGCCAGCACCCACGGGGACTACGAAGAGACCCAGTACTTC.

This sequence joins TRBV7-9 and TRBJ1-1, with D uncertain. Trimming left V 4 bases short and J 2 bases short, with 5 bases between. Germline values: CDR1 SEHNR, CDR2 FQNEAQ (reference sequence). CDR3 length equals 12 residues. In nucleotides, the CDR3 is TGTGCCAGCAGCTCCCCTAACACTGAAGCTTTCTTT. Translation gives CASSSPNTEAFF.

This clone has only one observation. This chain uses TRBV2 with TRBJ2-2; D gene uncertain. The V gene's germline CDR1 is SNHLY and CDR2 FYNNEI. V lost 5 bases and J 7 bases, leaving 8 bases between the germline ends. The length of the CDR3 is 12 residues. The CDR3 loop reads CASSQTGGELFF. Here the CDR3 DNA reads TGTGCCAGCAGTCAAACTGGCGGGGAGCTGTTTTTT. The complete variable domain, with remaining parts taken from reference TRBV2 and TRBJ2-2, reads EPEVTQTPSHQVTQMGQEVILRCVPISNHLYFYWYRQILGQKVEFLVSFYNNEISEKSEIFDDQFSVERPDGSNFTLKIRSTKLEDSAMYFCASSQTGGELFFGEGSRLTVL.

The V call is TRBV4-1, the J call TRBJ2-2; 8 bases align to TRBD1. J was trimmed by 0 bases and V by 2 bases; bases with no gene match: 8. The germline CDR1 and CDR2 sequences are MGHRA and YSYEKL. The CDR3 loop spans 18 amino acids. The CDR3 coding sequence is TGCGCCAGCAGCCAACGAATAACAGGGGGTTCGAACACCGGGGAGCTGTTTTTT. Translation gives CASSQRITGGSNTGELFF.

This chain connects TRBV7-6 to TRBJ1-1; no clear D gene. This CDR3 contains 13 residues. Per the germline V gene, CDR1 is SGHVS and CDR2 is FNYEAQ. V lost 10 bases, J lost 0 bases, and 12 bases lay in between. As DNA, the CDR3 is TGTGCCACATCGCCCCAGGTGAACACTGAAGCTTTCTTT. It yields the protein CATSPQVNTEAFF.

This clone has just one count. The genes are TRBV28 and TRBJ2-6; 8 bases agree with TRBD1. Per germline, CDR1 MDHEN and CDR2 SYDVKM. This CDR3 region has 16 residues. Trimming cost V 4 bases and J 2 bases; bases outside gene matches: 4. In DNA, the CDR3 is TGTGCCAGCAGTTGGACAGGGCTGGCTGGGGCCAACGTCCTGACTTTC. Amino acids: CASSWTGLAGANVLTF.

The gene calls are TRBV2 and TRBJ2-3; no clear D. V lost 0 bases and J 4 bases, leaving 8 bases between the germline ends. CDR3 length equals 14 residues. CDR1 is SNHLY and CDR2 is FYNNEI in the germline V gene. The CDR3 protein is CASSEALPADTQYF. CDR3 DNA sequence: TGTGCCAGCAGTGAAGCGCTTCCGGCAGATACGCAGTATTTT.

The chain carries TRBV11-2 and TRBJ1-6, with D possibly matching TRBD1 (6 bases). V dropped 7 bases and J dropped 6 bases, with 28 bases sitting between them. The CDR3 is 19 amino acids. In germline, CDR1 is SGHAT, CDR2 FQNNGV. For the CDR3, the DNA is TGTGCCAGCACTATTTCAAGAGGGGGGCGCAGGGGAAGTAATTCACCCCTCCACTTT. Amino acid sequence: CASTISRGGRRGSNSPLHF.